Below, 5 T cell receptor beta chains from the same sample are listed, as sequenced in a study of T-cell memory formation after mild COVID-19. TCRdb reprocessed the 5' RACE reads with MiXCR, giving one entry per CDR3 protein. The sample holds a few hundred thousand distinct CDR3 sequences; more than 15% are singletons and the top ten take 20% to 25%. The sample was PBMCs or a T cell subset sorted from them (not recorded which). Every receptor here comes from a man younger than 35 who had mild COVID-19 (a few samples of this study predate the infection). Cell type and time point are not known.

The rearrangement uses TRBV5-4 and TRBJ1-4, with 9 positions matching TRBD1. V shed 4 bases, J shed 7 bases, and the junction held 5 bases outside the gene matches. Germline-derived CDR1 and CDR2 are SGHNT and YYREEE (reference sequence). This CDR3 region has 14 residues. DNA of the CDR3: TGTGCCAGCAGCAAACAGGGGGCGGTTGAAAAACTGTTTTTT. Translating it yields CASSKQGAVEKLFF. Full variable domain (missing parts from reference TRBV5-4 and TRBJ1-4): ETGVTQSPTHLIKTRGQQVTLRCSSQSGHNTVSWYQQALGQGPQFIFQYYREEENGRGNFPPRFSGLQFPNYSSELNVNALELDDSALYLCASSKQGAVEKLFFGSGTQLSVL.

This clonotype was detected only a few times. The J gene is TRBJ2-5, the V gene TRBV6-2 or TRBV6-3; TRBD1 matches at 7 bases. The V segment lost 8 bases and the J segment 4 bases; nucleotides outside the gene matches: 10. The CDR3 loop spans 14 amino acids. The germline CDR1 and CDR2 sequences are MNHEY and SVGEGT. CDR3 in amino acids: CASWLRGPPETQYF. In nucleotides, the CDR3 is TGTGCCAGCTGGCTTAGGGGGCCACCAGAGACCCAGTACTTC.

A few counts support this clonotype. The rearrangement uses TRBV6-5 and TRBJ2-3, with no clear D. Looked up from germline, CDR1 is MNHEY and CDR2 is SVGAGI. The CDR3 totals 11 residues. V was clipped by 2 bases and J by 7 bases, with 4 bases between them. The chain's CDR3 is CASSYQNTQYF. The CDR3 nucleotides read TGTGCCAGCAGTTACCAGAATACGCAGTATTTT.

The gene calls are TRBV11-2 and TRBJ1-6, with D maybe TRBD1 (5 bases). CDR1 and CDR2 (germline): SGHAT, FQNNGV. The CDR3 length is 15 residues. Trimming stripped 5 bases from V and 7 bases from J, with 15 bases between. This CDR3 is CASSTRGPQNSPLHF. The CDR3, as DNA: TGTGCCAGCAGCACACGGGGACCGCAGAATTCACCCCTCCACTTT. Using reference TRBV11-2 and TRBJ1-6 for the parts outside the CDR3, the full variable domain is EAGVAQSPRYKIIEKRQSVAFWCNPISGHATLYWYQQILGQGPKLLIQFQNNGVVDDSQLPKDRFSAERLKGVDSTLKIQPAKLEDSAVYLCASSTRGPQNSPLHFGNGTRLTVT.

The CDR3: CSARTDSQQFF. The DNA for the CDR3 is TGCAGTGCTCGAACGGACAGCCAACAGTTCTTC. The chain recombines TRBV20-1 with TRBJ2-1; possibly TRBD1 for D (6 bases). Germline V lookup: CDR1 DFQATT, CDR2 SNEGSKA (reference sequence). The CDR3 is made up of 11 amino acids. V was trimmed by 5 bases and J by 13 bases, leaving 15 bases between them.